This TCR beta chain was obtained from a study of blood T cell repertoires in COVID-19. Deletions cut 5 bases from V and 7 bases from J, with 15 bases between. The CDR3 runs 14 residues. Germline values: CDR1 MNHEY, CDR2 SVGAGI. The protocol was immunoSEQ multiplex PCR, while the TCRdb copy is restricted to in-frame clones and leaves out a portion. The sample yields about 200,000 clones, almost 90% seen once. Sequenced material: peripheral blood. This TCR was sampled from a man between 18 and 29 years old with active or convalescent COVID-19. The chain combines TRBV6-5 with TRBJ1-5, with D possibly being TRBD1 (5 bases). The CDR3 DNA follows: TGTGCCAGCAGTCGGGGGTATCGAGGACAGCCCCAGCATTTT. Protein: CASSRGYRGQPQHF.